These 18 T cell receptor beta chains originate from one sample sequenced in a study of blood T cell repertoires in COVID-19. The data were produced by immunoSEQ multiplex PCR, yet TCRdb's version contains in-frame clones alone and is incomplete. The sample holds about 120,000 clones, about 90% seen once. Sequenced input: peripheral blood. Receptors were obtained from a woman between 70 and 85 years old with acute or convalescent COVID-19.

J is TRBJ1-3 and V is TRBV9; D unclear. Per the germline V gene, CDR1 is SGDLS and CDR2 is YYNGEE. Trimming cost V 2 bases and J 0 bases, with 9 bases left between them. The CDR3 spans 15 residues. CDR3 in amino acids: CASSVLESSGNTIYF. The CDR3 DNA is TGTGCCAGCAGCGTGCTCGAGAGCTCTGGAAACACCATATATTTT.

The chain employs TRBV5-1 and TRBJ2-5; TRBD1 might be the D (6 bases). The CDR3 is 12 residues long. The germline gives CDR1 SGHRS, CDR2 YFSETQ. V dropped 5 bases and J dropped 2 bases, with 7 bases sitting between them. The CDR3 here is CASRQGQETQYF. CDR3 DNA: TGCGCCAGCAGGCAGGGGCAAGAGACCCAGTACTTC.

CDR3 region: CASSETGGDTEAFF. The CDR3, as DNA: TGTGCCAGCAGTGAGACAGGGGGTGATACTGAAGCTTTCTTT. The chain recombines TRBV6-1 with TRBJ1-1, with 9 bases fitting TRBD1. Germline CDR1 and CDR2: MNHNS and SASEGT. The CDR3 is made up of 14 amino acids. The ends lost 3 bases at V and 5 bases at J; junction bases unmatched: 4.

This clone was observed a single time. V gene TRBV19 combines with J gene TRBJ1-2; D not certain. Germline V gene lookup returns CDR1 LNHDA and CDR2 SQIVND (reference sequence). The CDR3 length is 16 residues. V was trimmed by 4 bases and J by 2 bases, leaving 17 bases between them. The CDR3 sequence: CASSTERSAANYGYTF. CDR3 in DNA: TGTGCCAGTAGTACGGAAAGGTCCGCGGCCAACTATGGCTACACCTTC.

The genes are TRBV10-2 and TRBJ2-7, with D maybe TRBD1 (6 bases). This CDR3 has 14 residues. Germline V gives CDR1 WSHSY, CDR2 SAAADI. V was shortened by 8 bases and J by 0 bases, with 14 bases between the two germline ends. Here the CDR3 reads CASRWTVSSYEQYF. In DNA form, the CDR3 reads TGCGCCAGCCGATGGACAGTAAGCTCCTACGAGCAGTACTTC.

The chain links TRBV10-3 to TRBJ1-6, with D possibly matching TRBD1 (5 bases). Germline assignment: CDR1 ENHRY and CDR2 SYGVKD. V was cut by 5 bases and J by 0 bases, with 20 bases left in between. The CDR3 loop spans 19 amino acids. The chain's CDR3 is CAISRTYGPLSSYNSPLHF. The CDR3 region has the DNA TGTGCCATCAGTCGGACATATGGTCCACTAAGCTCCTATAATTCACCCCTCCACTTT.

The table lists this clone with a few counts. The chain links TRBV13 to TRBJ2-3; D may be TRBD2 (5 bases). The germline CDR1 and CDR2 sequences are PRHDT and FYEKMQ (reference sequence). Trimming removed 6 bases at V and 2 bases at J, with 15 bases between. The CDR3 is 15 amino acids. The CDR3 spells CASRRRRLPTDTQYF. The CDR3 nucleotides read TGTGCCAGCAGACGACGGAGGCTTCCCACAGATACGCAGTATTTT.

The chain couples TRBV5-5 to TRBJ2-7; 10 bases map to TRBD1. V shed 4 bases, J shed 3 bases, and the junction held 4 bases outside the gene matches. CDR3 size: 14 residues. The germline CDR1 and CDR2 sequences are SGHKS and YYEKEE (reference sequence). CDR3 in DNA: TGTGCCAGCAGCGCCGGGACAGGGGACTACGAGCAGTACTTC. Translation gives CASSAGTGDYEQYF.

V is TRBV25-1 and J is TRBJ2-3; the match to TRBD2 covers 8 bases. This CDR3 contains 17 residues. In germline, CDR1 is MGHDK, CDR2 SYGVNS. Unmatched junction bases numbered 12, after V lost 3 bases and J lost 4 bases. The CDR3 coding sequence is TGTGCCAGCAGTGAGTCGGTCGGGGGGGCCCTGGCAGATACGCAGTATTTT. Translating gives CASSESVGGALADTQYF.

The chain employs TRBV12-3 or TRBV12-4 and TRBJ2-3; no reliable D call. This CDR3 is 12 amino acids long. Trimming cost V 6 bases and J 0 bases, with 4 bases left between them. The CDR3 loop reads CASSQSTDTQYF. As DNA, the CDR3 is TGTGCCAGCAGCCAAAGCACAGATACGCAGTATTTT.

J is TRBJ1-2 and V is TRBV12-2; TRBD1, as called in the table, went unchecked against the DNA. TRBV12-2 is a known pseudogene. CDR3 length equals 16 residues. The CDR3 DNA sequence: TGTGCAAGTCGCTTAGGGTCCACAGGGATCGGCTATGGCTACACCTTC. The encoded protein is CASRLGSTGIGYGYTF.

The chain couples TRBV5-4 to TRBJ2-3; 7 bases match TRBD1. Germline CDR1 is SGHNT and CDR2 is YYREEE (reference sequence). The CDR3 consists of 16 residues. Trimming took 4 bases from V and 6 from J; bases not matched to a gene: 14. The CDR3 DNA reads as TGTGCCAGCAGCAAGGGTTCGGGACAGCCGGGGGATACGCAGTATTTT. Translating it yields CASSKGSGQPGDTQYF.

This clone was counted once. The rearrangement uses TRBV24-1 and TRBJ2-5; D is possibly TRBD1 (6 bases). This CDR3 contains 17 residues. V lost 3 bases and J 5 bases, leaving 21 bases between the germline ends. Germline V gives CDR1 KGHDR, CDR2 SFDVKD. The CDR3 DNA reads as TGTGCCACCAGTGATACTCAACGGACAGCATTTGGGGAGACCCAGTACTTC. It specifies CATSDTQRTAFGETQYF.

The CDR3 here is CASSLDRKNTGELFF. Here the CDR3 DNA reads TGTGCCAGCAGCTTAGACAGGAAGAACACCGGGGAGCTGTTTTTT. This chain joins TRBV7-3 and TRBJ2-2; a possible D gene is TRBD1 (6 bases). The V and J ends lost 2 bases and 1 base respectively, with 8 bases between them. The CDR3 extends over 15 amino acids. Per the germline V gene, CDR1 is SGHTA and CDR2 is FQGTGA. The entire variable domain, with the rest obtained from reference TRBV7-3 and TRBJ2-2, is as follows: GAGVSQTPSNKVTEKGKYVELRCDPISGHTALYWYRQSLGQGPEFLIYFQGTGAADDSGLPNDRFFAVRPEGSVSTLKIQRTERGDSAVYLCASSLDRKNTGELFFGEGSRLTVL.

The chain joins TRBV28 to TRBJ1-5; tentative D call: TRBD1 (6 bases). The germline gives CDR1 MDHEN, CDR2 SYDVKM. The length of the CDR3 is 16 residues. V lost 1 base and J lost 6, with 16 bases in between. The CDR3 region is CASSLLGGARGQPQHF. The CDR3 nucleotides read TGTGCCAGCAGTTTATTGGGGGGGGCGCGCGGTCAGCCCCAGCATTTT.

V gene TRBV10-3 combines with J gene TRBJ2-5; D may be TRBD2 (5 bases). CDR1 is ENHRY, CDR2 SYGVKD, per germline. This CDR3 spans 16 amino acids. V was pared by 0 bases and J by 5 bases, with 16 bases between. The chain's CDR3 is CAISESGGPPSETQYF. CDR3 in DNA: TGTGCCATCAGTGAGTCAGGAGGACCCCCAAGCGAGACCCAGTACTTC.

The chain combines TRBV10-1 with TRBJ2-3, with 9 nucleotides matching TRBD2. Germline CDR1 and CDR2: WNHNN and SYGVQD (reference sequence). This CDR3 contains 16 residues. V was clipped by 3 bases and J by 1 base; unmatched bases: 5. Here the CDR3 reads CASSDPAGGRTDTQYF. CDR3 in DNA: TGCGCCAGCAGTGACCCAGCGGGGGGTCGCACAGATACGCAGTATTTT.

This clone has a single count. V usage is TRBV18 and J usage is TRBJ2-7, with D perhaps TRBD2 (6 bases). V lost 3 bases and J 5 bases, leaving 17 bases between the germline ends. The CDR3 has 15 amino acids. Germline CDR1 reads KGHSH; CDR2 reads LQKENI. CDR3 sequence: CASSPPARGTDEQYF. The DNA for the CDR3 is TGTGCCAGCTCACCCCCCGCTCGGGGGACCGACGAGCAGTACTTC.